This T cell receptor (beta chain) originates from a study of T cells in Graves' hyperthyroidism and ophthalmopathy (dated by TCRdb to about 2019). For context, the study as a whole: Peripheral blood was collected at initial diagnosis, before any treatment. According to the paper, TCR Vbeta CDR3 sequencing was carried out on approximately 140 peripheral blood samples, which came from 40 to 45 ophthalmopathy, around 74 hyperthyroidism and approximately 17 progressor patients. The roughly 94 discovery patients were randomly divided into training and test sets at a 7:3 ratio. After blood sampling, hyperthyroidism patients were treated with methimazole at a starting dose of 30 mg daily, and ophthalmopathy patients were treated with high-dose intravenous methylprednisolone. Prospective prediction of ophthalmopathy was tested in an independent validation cohort consisting of roughly 19 hyperthyroidism patients and about 17 patients who later progressed to ophthalmopathy. In roughly six Graves' hyperthyroidism patients, the study also compared T-cell repertoires from thyroid tissue with T-cell repertoires from blood. To identify TCR V-J signatures that set the groups apart, the researchers used a discovery cohort of 100 patients, made up of around 40 with Graves' ophthalmopathy and 57 with stable Graves' hyperthyroidism.

The CDR3 contains 18 residues, cysteine and phenylalanine counted. CDR3 DNA only is kept here, 54 bases in frame from base 1. The germline V gene supplies CDR1 SGHRS and CDR2 YFSETQ. The junction shows trimming of 1 base on V and 1 base on J, and the gene matches do not reach 9 bases of it. Overall study outcomes, separate from this receptor: In validation, the model predicted progression to ophthalmopathy a median of about 6.8 months before onset, with roughly 70% sensitivity and about 72% specificity. Sample size was not statistically predetermined, and investigators were not blinded to group allocation. In cross-validation, a model built on a 13 V-J signature told ophthalmopathy apart from stable hyperthyroidism with 85% to 90% sensitivity and around 84% specificity, and in testing the same model reached 80%/75%. Most expanded thyroid clonotypes (frequency above 0.001) were also found in blood, which suggests that blood repertoires may mirror thyroid immune responses.

TCR beta CDR3 regions were amplified from RNA transcripts. A first-round RT-PCR of the TCR CDR3 used the HTBI primer set with the Qiagen OneStep RT-PCR kit. Libraries were constructed in a second round of multiplex PCR, after which size selection and purification were performed. Paired-end sequencing of the libraries was performed with 100 bp reads on an Illumina HiSeq2000. Turning to the authors' computational methods: SOAPnuke was used to process the raw data, removing reads that contained adapters or uncalled bases, had a mean Phred below 15, or lacked an exact match to the constant primer or identifier. High-quality paired reads were merged using COPE v1.2.5, and each unique nucleotide sequence was defined as a clonotype. MiTCR v1.1 was used to align clonotypes to the IMGT TRBV, TRBD and TRBJ reference segments. The analysis was restricted to V-J combinations with a frequency above 0.0001, which together covered about 99% of the repertoires. The TCS score was defined as F50 (clonal expansion) divided by E x V (chaos), with BLOSUM62-based TCRdist calculated between CDR3 peptides within each V-J. Welch's t-statistics and random forest reduced 450 to 600 V-J features to 10 to 15, which were used in a naive Bayes classifier (R e1071). TCRdb reanalyzed the raw reads on its own, using fastp at Q25 for trimming and MiXCR for clone calling, and kept in-frame beta chains. CDR3 protein duplicates are merged, each entry listing the most common genes and DNA. V and J calls and clone size were set by TCRdb, not the authors. This sample has roughly 570,000 distinct CDR3 sequences in its table, and 15% to 18% of those were observed once. The ten most abundant clones make up under 7.5% of the sample.

Stable Graves' hyperthyroidism was defined as no progression to ophthalmopathy during 18 months of follow-up. The hyperthyroidism patients were between 18 and 65 years old and newly diagnosed, with a disease duration of less than 2 months. Patients with uncontrolled infections, other autoimmune diseases, pregnancy or lactation were excluded. Diagnoses relied on clinical symptoms, serum thyroxine and TRAb, thyroid ultrasound and orbital computed tomography. PBMCs were isolated from about 10 ml of fresh peripheral blood by Ficoll-Paque density gradient centrifugation. Trizol reagent was used to extract total RNA, and RNA quality was then checked on an Agilent 2100 Bioanalyzer. This clonotype showed up many times. No cognate antigen has been identified for it. No base quality information exists; no much larger clone differs at one position.

The chain employs TRBV5-1 and TRBJ2-3, and TRBD2 aligns with 10 junction nucleotides. The specimen sequenced was blood. The sequence was collected from a young woman with Graves' hyperthyroidism. This receptor has the CDR3 CASSLTSGIIRRTDTQYF. The base sequence is TGCGCCAGCAGCTTGACTAGCGGGATTATCCGACGCACAGATACGCAGTATTTT.